These T cell receptor beta chains were read from a single sample in a study of blood T cell repertoires in COVID-19. Generated by immunoSEQ multiplex PCR, the TCRdb table keeps only in-frame clones and is missing some. This table holds about 200,000 clones, about four fifths found once. Sample: peripheral blood. The receptors shown here come from a woman between 40 and 50 years old with active or convalescent COVID-19. Both conserved end residues are part of each CDR3. Fields, in order: V gene, clone size, J gene, D gene, CDR3 DNA, CDR3 protein. D genes are given only for firm matches. The size of a clone is reported for some rows only, either as once, few or many, or as a class for expanded clones.

V gene: TRBV5-1; clone size: few; J gene: TRBJ1-2; D gene: TRBD1; CDR3 DNA: TGCGCCAGCAGCGCCGGGACAGGGAATGGCTACACCTTC; CDR3 protein: CASSAGTGNGYTF
V gene: TRBV7-9; clone size: .; J gene: TRBJ1-1; D gene: TRBD1; CDR3 DNA: TGTGCCATTCGGACCGAACAGGGGGCCAGGGCCACTGAAGCTTTCTTT; CDR3 protein: CAIRTEQGARATEAFF
V gene: TRBV9; clone size: .; J gene: TRBJ2-1; D gene: .; CDR3 DNA: TGTGCCAGCAGCGCAAGACAGGTCTTCTACAATGAGCAGTTCTTC; CDR3 protein: CASSARQVFYNEQFF
V gene: TRBV20-1; clone size: .; J gene: TRBJ2-3; D gene: TRBD2; CDR3 DNA: TGCAGTGCTAGTGAGGGACTAGCGGGGGGGGGCACGCAGTATTTT; CDR3 protein: CSASEGLAGGGTQYF
V gene: TRBV7-2; clone size: .; J gene: TRBJ2-3; D gene: TRBD2; CDR3 DNA: TGTGCCAGCAGCCAAGGGGCTAGCGGGCGCACAGATACGCAGTATTTT; CDR3 protein: CASSQGASGRTDTQYF
V gene: TRBV27; clone size: .; J gene: TRBJ1-1; D gene: .; CDR3 DNA: TGTGCCAGCAGTAACAGAGACCACACTGAAGCTTTCTTT; CDR3 protein: CASSNRDHTEAFF
V gene: TRBV13; clone size: .; J gene: TRBJ2-3; D gene: .; CDR3 DNA: TGTGCCAGCAGCTTAGGCTCGGGGAACACAGATACGCAGTATTTT; CDR3 protein: CASSLGSGNTDTQYF
V gene: TRBV5-1; clone size: once; J gene: TRBJ2-2; D gene: .; CDR3 DNA: TGCGCCAGCAATTTGGACAGCTTGAACACCGGGGAGCTGTTTTTT; CDR3 protein: CASNLDSLNTGELFF
V gene: TRBV27; clone size: .; J gene: TRBJ2-2; D gene: TRBD2; CDR3 DNA: TGTGCCAGCAGATACCTAGCGGGGGGCATAACCGGGGAGCTGTTTTTT; CDR3 protein: CASRYLAGGITGELFF
V gene: TRBV4-2; clone size: .; J gene: TRBJ2-7; D gene: .; CDR3 DNA: TGTGCCAGCAGCCAAGTAGGCAGGGGACGGAGCTCCTACGAGCAGTACTTC; CDR3 protein: CASSQVGRGRSSYEQYF
V gene: TRBV7-7; clone size: .; J gene: TRBJ2-7; D gene: .; CDR3 DNA: TGTGCTAGCAGCTTAGATCTCAGGACAGCGAACTACGAGCAGTACTTC; CDR3 protein: CASSLDLRTANYEQYF
V gene: TRBV7-9; clone size: .; J gene: TRBJ2-1; D gene: TRBD2; CDR3 DNA: TGTGCCAGCAGCCTACGGACTAGCCCTACCTACAATGAGCAGTTCTTC; CDR3 protein: CASSLRTSPTYNEQFF
V gene: TRBV24-1; clone size: .; J gene: TRBJ2-2; D gene: TRBD1; CDR3 DNA: TGTGCCACCAGTGACTCCCGACAGGGGGACACCGGGGAGCTGTTTTTT; CDR3 protein: CATSDSRQGDTGELFF